This T cell receptor (beta chain) was found in a study of response to subunit inactivated influenza vaccine. CDR3 length: 14 amino acids. The V segment lost 6 bases and the J segment 4 bases; nucleotides outside the gene matches: 9. The germline V gene encodes CDR1 DFQATT and CDR2 SNEGSKA (reference sequence). TCRdb processed the RT-PCR reads anew with MiXCR; each CDR3 protein has one entry. In the table there are fewer than 750,000 distinct CDR3 sequences, 12% to 15% of which are singletons. This chain links TRBV20-1 with TRBJ2-5; TRBD1 matches at 9 bases. The source is a man aged 45-65 years who received an inactivated influenza vaccine. The input for sequencing was PBMCs from blood, taken 11 to 12 days after vaccination. CDR3: CSARGDRVVETQYF. For the CDR3, the DNA is TGCAGTGCGCGAGGGGACAGGGTGGTAGAGACCCAGTACTTC.